Following are 5 T cell receptor beta chains from one sample sequenced in a study of cytomegalovirus exposure and HLA in healthy donors. Amplification used 60 Vbeta primers and 13 Jbeta primers. TCRdb's copy holds only in-frame clones and misses some; the assay was immunoSEQ multiplex PCR. Of over 85,000 clones listed, 76% were seen once; the top ten hold around an eighth. The source material was PBMCs. The source is a man aged 25 to 45 in good health and CMV-seropositive.

J is TRBJ1-6 and V is TRBV4-3; possible D gene TRBD1, 6 bases. The CDR3 contains 14 residues. Germline V gene data show CDR1 as LGHNA and CDR2 as YSLEER. The germline V and J ends were trimmed by 8 bases and 4 bases, with 12 bases remaining between them. CDR3 coding DNA: TGCGCCAGCTCTTCTGACAGGTATAATTCACCCCTCCACTTT. Translating it yields CASSSDRYNSPLHF.

This clone was picked up a small number of times. The rearrangement links TRBV10-3 to TRBJ1-6, with D unclear. V was pared by 2 bases and J by 7 bases, with 15 bases between. CDR1 is ENHRY and CDR2 is SYGVKD in the germline V gene. The CDR3 runs to 16 residues. This CDR3 reads CAISEARGGRNSPLHF. The CDR3 DNA reads as TGTGCCATCAGTGAGGCCCGGGGAGGCCGAAATTCACCCCTCCACTTT.

The chain is built from TRBV6-5 and TRBJ1-1, with 7 bases matching TRBD1. With V trimmed by 6 bases and J by 0 bases, 4 bases remained unmatched. The length of the CDR3 is 14 residues. In germline, CDR1 is MNHEY, CDR2 SVGAGI. CDR3: CASRRGQMNTEAFF. The CDR3 nucleotides read TGTGCCAGCAGGAGGGGGCAGATGAACACTGAAGCTTTCTTT.

J is TRBJ1-1 and V is TRBV4-1; no reliable D call. Per germline, CDR1 MGHRA and CDR2 YSYEKL. The CDR3 contains 12 residues. Trimming pared 10 bases from V and 1 base from J, leaving 10 bases between. The CDR3 DNA sequence: TGCGCCACCCGGGGAGCGAACACTGAAGCTTTCTTT. It specifies CATRGANTEAFF.

The CDR3, as DNA: TGTGCCAGCAGCTTAGGGGGGACAAGGAACACTGAAGCTTTCTTT. Translation gives CASSLGGTRNTEAFF. The J gene is TRBJ1-1, the V gene TRBV11-2; possibly TRBD1 for D (6 bases). The ends were cut back, 1 base at V and 1 base at J, with 10 bases in the middle. The CDR3 spans 15 residues. The V gene's germline CDR1 is SGHAT and CDR2 FQNNGV. The variable domain in full, completed from reference TRBV11-2 and TRBJ1-1, reads EAGVAQSPRYKIIEKRQSVAFWCNPISGHATLYWYQQILGQGPKLLIQFQNNGVVDDSQLPKDRFSAERLKGVDSTLKIQPAKLEDSAVYLCASSLGGTRNTEAFFGQGTRLTVV.